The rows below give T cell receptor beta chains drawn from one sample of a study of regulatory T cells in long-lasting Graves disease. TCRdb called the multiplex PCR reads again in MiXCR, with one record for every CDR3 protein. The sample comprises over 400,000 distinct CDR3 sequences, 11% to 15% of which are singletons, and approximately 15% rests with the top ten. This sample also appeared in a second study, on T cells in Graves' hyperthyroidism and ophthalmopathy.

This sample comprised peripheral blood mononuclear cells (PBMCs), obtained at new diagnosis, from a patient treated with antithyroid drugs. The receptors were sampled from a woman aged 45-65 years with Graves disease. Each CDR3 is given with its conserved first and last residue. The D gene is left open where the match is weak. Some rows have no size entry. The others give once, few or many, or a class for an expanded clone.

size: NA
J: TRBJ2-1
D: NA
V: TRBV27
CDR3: CASNQSGDEQFF
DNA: TGTGCCAGCAACCAAAGCGGAGATGAGCAGTTCTTC

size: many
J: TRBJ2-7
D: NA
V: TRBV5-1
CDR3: CASSRDYEQYF
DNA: TGTGCCAGCAGCCGGGATTACGAGCAGTACTTC

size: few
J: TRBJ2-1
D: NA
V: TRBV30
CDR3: CAWSPPPGRSSYNEQFF
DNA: TGTGCCTGGAGTCCGCCTCCGGGACGGAGCTCTTACAATGAGCAGTTCTTC

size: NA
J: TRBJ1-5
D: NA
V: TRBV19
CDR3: CASNREGGQPQHF
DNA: TGTGCCAGTAACAGGGAGGGCGGTCAGCCCCAGCATTTT

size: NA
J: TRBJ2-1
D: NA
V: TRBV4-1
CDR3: CASSHGTSNNEQFF
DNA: TGCGCCAGCAGCCACGGGACTTCAAACAATGAGCAGTTCTTC

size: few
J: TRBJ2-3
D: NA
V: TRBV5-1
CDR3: CASSLASYTADTQYF
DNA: TGCGCCAGCAGCTTGGCTTCCTATACGGCAGATACGCAGTATTTT

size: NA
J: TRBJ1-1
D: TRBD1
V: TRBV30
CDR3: CAWTDRVYEAFF
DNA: TGTGCCTGGACGGACAGGGTCTATGAAGCTTTCTTT

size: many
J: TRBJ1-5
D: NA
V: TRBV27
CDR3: CASSLAPRGEGNQPQHF
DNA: TGTGCCAGCAGTTTAGCCCCCCGGGGGGAAGGCAATCAGCCCCAGCATTTT

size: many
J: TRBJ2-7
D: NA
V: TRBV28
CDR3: CASSLWQASSYEQYF
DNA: TGTGCCAGCAGTTTGTGGCAGGCGAGCTCCTACGAGCAGTACTTC

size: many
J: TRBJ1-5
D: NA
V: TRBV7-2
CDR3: CASSLGQVPNQPQHF
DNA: TGTGCCAGCAGCTTAGGACAGGTGCCCAATCAGCCCCAGCATTTT

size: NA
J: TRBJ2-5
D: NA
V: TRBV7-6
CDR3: CASSHMRQETQYF
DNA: TGTGCCAGCAGCCACATGAGGCAAGAGACCCAGTACTTC

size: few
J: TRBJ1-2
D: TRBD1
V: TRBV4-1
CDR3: CASSRYDRGIYGYTF
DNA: TGCGCCAGCAGCCGATACGACAGGGGGATCTATGGCTACACCTTC

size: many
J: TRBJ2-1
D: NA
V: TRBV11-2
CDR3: CASSSPMGSNEQFF
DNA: TGTGCCAGCAGCTCGCCCATGGGGTCCAATGAGCAGTTCTTC

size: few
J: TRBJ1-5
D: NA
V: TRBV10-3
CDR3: CAISDSVSQPQHF
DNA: TGTGCCATCAGTGACAGCGTCAGTCAGCCCCAGCATTTT

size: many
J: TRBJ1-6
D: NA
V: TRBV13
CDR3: CASSQSGYNSPLHF
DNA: TGTGCCAGCAGCCAATCGGGTTATAATTCACCCCTCCACTTT

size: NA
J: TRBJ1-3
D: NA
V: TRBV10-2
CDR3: CASSEDRTPRNTIYF
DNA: TGCGCCAGCAGTGAGGACAGGACCCCCCGAAACACCATATATTTT

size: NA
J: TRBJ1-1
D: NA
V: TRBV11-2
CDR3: CASSSLYDRLNTEAFF
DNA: TGTGCCAGCAGCTCGCTGTATGACAGGTTGAACACTGAAGCTTTCTTT

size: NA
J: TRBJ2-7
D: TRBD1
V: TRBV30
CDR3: CAWSRTGGYEQYF
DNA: TGTGCCTGGAGTCGGACAGGGGGCTACGAGCAGTACTTC

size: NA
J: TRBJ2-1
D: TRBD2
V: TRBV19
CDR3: CATGPSGSKEQFF
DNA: TGTGCCACTGGGCCTAGCGGGAGCAAGGAGCAGTTCTTC

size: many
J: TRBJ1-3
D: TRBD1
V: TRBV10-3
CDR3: CAISAGTGSGNTIYF
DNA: TGTGCCATCAGTGCCGGGACAGGCTCTGGAAACACCATATATTTT

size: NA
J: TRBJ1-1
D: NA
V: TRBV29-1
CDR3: CSVVRERTEAFF
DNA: TGCAGCGTTGTTAGGGAACGGACTGAAGCTTTCTTT

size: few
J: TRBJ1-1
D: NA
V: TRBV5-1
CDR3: CASSLAPGVPTEAFF
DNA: TGCGCCAGCAGCTTGGCCCCCGGGGTACCCACTGAAGCTTTCTTT

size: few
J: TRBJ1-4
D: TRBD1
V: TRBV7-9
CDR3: CASSDPGQGGREKLFF
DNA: TGTGCCAGCAGCGACCCGGGACAGGGAGGACGGGAAAAACTGTTTTTT

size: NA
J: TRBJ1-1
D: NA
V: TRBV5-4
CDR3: CASSFDPSTEAFF
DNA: TGTGCCAGCAGCTTCGATCCGTCCACTGAAGCTTTCTTT

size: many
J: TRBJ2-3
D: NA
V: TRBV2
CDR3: CASRSRTSTDTQYF
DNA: TGTGCCAGCCGCTCACGGACTAGCACAGATACGCAGTATTTT

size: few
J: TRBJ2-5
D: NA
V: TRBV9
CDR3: CASSVSGTLGETQYF
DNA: TGTGCCAGCAGCGTGTCCGGGACTCTGGGGGAGACCCAGTACTTC

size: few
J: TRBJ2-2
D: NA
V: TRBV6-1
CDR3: CASRGANTGELFF
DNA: TGTGCCAGCAGGGGAGCGAACACCGGGGAGCTGTTTTTT

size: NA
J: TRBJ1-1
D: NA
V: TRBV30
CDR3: CAWHSRGDPFAFF
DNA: TGTGCCTGGCACAGTAGGGGGGACCCCTTTGCTTTCTTT

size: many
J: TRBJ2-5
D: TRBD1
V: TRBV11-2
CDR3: CASSSTILTGGETQYF
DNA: TGTGCCAGCAGCTCCACAATTCTGACAGGGGGAGAGACCCAGTACTTC

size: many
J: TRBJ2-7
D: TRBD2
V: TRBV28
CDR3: CASNAGGLAGVNEQYF
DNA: TGTGCCAGCAACGCCGGGGGACTAGCGGGAGTGAACGAGCAGTACTTC

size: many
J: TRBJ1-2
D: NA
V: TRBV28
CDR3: CASIPSGVVNYGYTF
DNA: TGTGCCAGCATCCCGAGCGGGGTGGTTAACTATGGCTACACCTTC

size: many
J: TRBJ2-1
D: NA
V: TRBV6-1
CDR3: CASSGQSPSYNEQFF
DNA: TGTGCCAGCAGTGGACAGTCTCCCTCCTACAATGAGCAGTTCTTC

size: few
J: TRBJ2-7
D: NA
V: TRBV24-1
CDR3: CATSDSRRGSEQYF
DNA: TGTGCCACCAGTGATTCTAGGAGGGGGTCCGAGCAGTACTTC

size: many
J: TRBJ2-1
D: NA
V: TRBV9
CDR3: CASSVALQGPGDEQFF
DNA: TGTGCCAGCAGCGTAGCTCTGCAGGGGCCTGGGGATGAGCAGTTCTTC

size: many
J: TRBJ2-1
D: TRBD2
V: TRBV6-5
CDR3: CASSSLAGVDYNEQFF
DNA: TGTGCCAGCAGTTCTCTAGCGGGAGTGGACTACAATGAGCAGTTCTTC

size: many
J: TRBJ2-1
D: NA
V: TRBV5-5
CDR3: CASSFEIENEQFF
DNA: TGTGCCAGCAGCTTTGAAATTGAGAATGAGCAGTTCTTC

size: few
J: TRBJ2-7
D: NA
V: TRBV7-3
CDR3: CASSSTVGVKGGEQYF
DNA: TGTGCCAGCAGCTCGACCGTTGGGGTCAAGGGTGGCGAGCAGTACTTC

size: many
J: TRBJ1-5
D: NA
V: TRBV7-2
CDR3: CASSLVVGRYSNQPQHF
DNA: TGTGCCAGCAGCTTAGTTGTCGGGAGATATAGCAATCAGCCCCAGCATTTT

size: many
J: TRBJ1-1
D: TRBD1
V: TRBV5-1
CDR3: CASSIPGTVNTEAFF
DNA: TGCGCCAGCAGCATTCCCGGGACAGTGAACACTGAAGCTTTCTTT

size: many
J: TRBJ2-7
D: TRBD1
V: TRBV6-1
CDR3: CASSDLGQGAYEQYF
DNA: TGTGCCAGCAGTGACCTGGGACAGGGGGCCTACGAGCAGTACTTC

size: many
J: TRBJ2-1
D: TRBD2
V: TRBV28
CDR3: CAESSGSSYNEQFF
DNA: TGTGCCGAAAGTAGCGGGAGTTCCTACAATGAGCAGTTCTTC

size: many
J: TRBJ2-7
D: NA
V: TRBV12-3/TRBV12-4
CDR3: CASMGETASYEQYF
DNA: TGTGCCAGCATGGGGGAGACAGCTTCCTACGAGCAGTACTTC

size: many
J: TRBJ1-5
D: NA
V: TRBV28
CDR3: CASSFFSSNQPQHF
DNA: TGTGCCAGCAGTTTTTTCAGTAGCAATCAGCCCCAGCATTTT

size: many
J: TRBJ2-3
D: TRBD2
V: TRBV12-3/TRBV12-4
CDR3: CASTTLLAGGPDTQYF
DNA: TGTGCCAGCACCACCTTGCTAGCGGGAGGGCCCGATACGCAGTATTTT

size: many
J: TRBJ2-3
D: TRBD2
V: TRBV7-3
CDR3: CASSSRSGASTDTQYF
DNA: TGTGCCAGCAGCTCCCGGAGCGGGGCTAGCACAGATACGCAGTATTTT

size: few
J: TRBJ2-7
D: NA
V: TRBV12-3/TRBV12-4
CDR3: CASSPLGAYEQYF
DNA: TGTGCCAGCAGCCCTCTTGGGGCCTACGAGCAGTACTTC

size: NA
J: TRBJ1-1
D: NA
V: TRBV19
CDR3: CASRLGGTNTEAFF
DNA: TGTGCCAGCCGGTTGGGGGGGACGAACACTGAAGCTTTCTTT

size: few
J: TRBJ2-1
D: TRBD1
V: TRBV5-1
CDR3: CASSLLRTGATLSYNEQFF
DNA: TGCGCCAGCAGCTTGCTTAGGACAGGGGCCACCCTCTCCTACAATGAGCAGTTCTTC

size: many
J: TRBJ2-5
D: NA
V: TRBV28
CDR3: CASSFPAGGSQYF
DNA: TGTGCCAGCAGTTTCCCTGCTGGGGGATCCCAGTACTTC

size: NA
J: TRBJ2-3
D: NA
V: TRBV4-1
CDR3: CASSQEAASADTQYF
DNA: TGCGCCAGCAGCCAAGAAGCCGCTAGCGCAGATACGCAGTATTTT

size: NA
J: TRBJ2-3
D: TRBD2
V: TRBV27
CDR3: CASRGTSGSGIDTQYF
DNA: TGTGCCAGCAGAGGGACTAGCGGGAGTGGTATAGATACGCAGTATTTT

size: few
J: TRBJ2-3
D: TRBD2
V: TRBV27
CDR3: CASNQAGSDTQYF
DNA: TGTGCCAGCAATCAAGCGGGATCGGATACGCAGTATTTT

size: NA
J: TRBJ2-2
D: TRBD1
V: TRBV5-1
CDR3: CASSSGQGASGTGELFF
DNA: TGCGCCAGCAGCTCCGGACAGGGGGCATCAGGTACCGGGGAGCTGTTTTTT

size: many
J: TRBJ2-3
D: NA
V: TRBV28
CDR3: CASSLLDTQYF
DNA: TGTGCCAGCAGTTTGCTGGATACGCAGTATTTT